This passage covers 24 T cell receptor beta chains from one sample sequenced in a study of T-cell reconstitution after alpha-beta-depleted transplantation in children. A TCRbeta library incorporating unique molecular identifiers was prepared. TCRdb re-called the PCR reads through MiXCR, storing one row per CDR3 protein. This sample has around 500,000 distinct CDR3 sequences, with 23% found just once. Material: PBMCs, mostly from graft donor cells, obtained 360 days after TCRalphabeta/CD19-depleted stem cell transplant. All receptors derive from a boy under three years old who had a stem cell transplant for acute myeloid leukemia, so the T cells may come from the graft donor.

There are a few counts of this clonotype. The genes are TRBV12-3 or TRBV12-4 and TRBJ2-3, with TRBD2 matching 11 bases. With 6 bases clipped from V and 1 base from J, the junction kept 12 bases outside the gene matches. The CDR3 is 18 residues long. In DNA form, the CDR3 reads TGTGCCAGCAGAGGCAAGACTAGCGGGGCGAAACGCACAGATACGCAGTATTTT. Encoded protein: CASRGKTSGAKRTDTQYF.

This clonotype was seen a handful of times. The rearrangement joins TRBV7-8 to TRBJ2-1, with TRBD2 as a possible D gene (6 bases). Germline CDR1 is SGHVS and CDR2 is FQNEAQ. Trimming left V 2 bases short and J 6 bases short, with 11 bases between. The CDR3 contains 14 residues. As DNA, the CDR3 is TGTGCCAGCAGCTTAAGGGACTTGTCCAATGAGCAGTTCTTC. Translating gives CASSLRDLSNEQFF.

In this sample, this clonotype turned up many times. The gene calls are TRBV21-1 and TRBJ2-7. TRBV21-1 is a pseudogene locus. The CDR3 consists of 14 residues. This CDR3 reads CASSKTRSTYEQYF. The CDR3 coding sequence is TGTGCCAGCAGCAAAACACGATCGACCTACGAGCAGTACTTC.

The chain combines TRBV4-2 with TRBJ2-6; D might be TRBD2 (7 bases). Germline CDR1 LGHNA, CDR2 YNFKEQ. V was trimmed by 1 base and J by 0 bases, leaving 10 bases between them. This CDR3 has 17 amino acids. The CDR3, as DNA: TGTGCCAGCAGCCAAGCGGGGGGCATCTCTGGGGCCAACGTCCTGACTTTC. Its protein is CASSQAGGISGANVLTF.

This clonotype was seen ten or more times. The chain is built from TRBV11-2 and TRBJ2-5; the D gene is possibly TRBD1 (6 bases). This CDR3 has 18 residues. CDR1 SGHAT and CDR2 FQNNGV come from the germline V gene. The V end was cut by 5 bases, the J end by 5 bases, with 27 bases between. CDR3 DNA sequence: TGTGCCAGCAGCGGAATCTCACCACTACAGGGATTTCAGGAGACCCAGTACTTC. The encoded protein is CASSGISPLQGFQETQYF.

The table lists this clonotype with many counts. V and J are TRBV29-1 and TRBJ1-5; no definite D call. The germline V gene has CDR1 SQVTM and CDR2 ANQGSEA. The CDR3 spans 14 residues. Trimming stripped 3 bases from V and 5 bases from J, with 14 bases between. The CDR3 DNA reads TGCAGCGTTGAGGGCCCGATCTACCATCAGCCCCAGCATTTT. It translates to CSVEGPIYHQPQHF.

This clonotype was counted at least ten times. This rearrangement joins TRBV18 to TRBJ2-7, with D possibly being TRBD1 (6 bases). The V gene lost 2 bases and the J gene lost 7 bases, with 12 bases spanning the gap. CDR3 length: 13 residues. Germline CDR1 KGHSH, CDR2 LQKENI. CDR3 protein: CASSPGQGWEQYV. The CDR3 region has the DNA TGTGCCAGCTCACCAGGCCAGGGGTGGGAGCAGTACGTC.

There are a few counts of this clonotype. V is TRBV7-2 and J is TRBJ1-2; possibly TRBD1 for D (6 bases). V dropped 5 bases and J dropped 4 bases, with 17 bases sitting between them. Germline loops: CDR1 SGHTA, CDR2 FQGNSA. The length of the CDR3 is 15 residues. The CDR3 here is CASSPGGSRAYGYTF. In DNA form, the CDR3 reads TGTGCCAGCAGCCCGGGGGGCAGCAGGGCCTATGGCTACACCTTC.

The V and J genes are TRBV20-1 and TRBJ1-6; possibly TRBD1 for D (6 bases). V was shortened by 4 bases and J by 5 bases, with 9 bases between the two germline ends. From germline, CDR1 is DFQATT and CDR2 SNEGSKA (reference sequence). The length of the CDR3 is 13 residues. The CDR3 nucleotides are TGCAGTGCTACCTGGACAGATAATTCACCCCTCCACTTT. As protein: CSATWTDNSPLHF.

In its sample, this clonotype was seen many times. The chain recombines TRBV28 with TRBJ2-5; D is unresolved. Germline CDR1 reads MDHEN; CDR2 reads SYDVKM. The CDR3 spans 15 residues. V lost 2 bases to trimming and J lost 2 bases, with 12 bases between them. DNA of the CDR3: TGTGCCAGCAGTTTAGCTACCCTGGGGCAAGAGACCCAGTACTTC. It translates to CASSLATLGQETQYF. The whole variable domain, remainder taken from reference TRBV28 and TRBJ2-5, is DVKVTQSSRYLVKRTGEKVFLECVQDMDHENMFWYRQDPGLGLRLIYFSYDVKMKEKGDIPEGYSVSREKKERFSLILESASTNQTSMYLCASSLATLGQETQYFGPGTRLLVL.

The V and J genes are TRBV12-3 or TRBV12-4 and TRBJ2-1; D gene unclear. Trimming stripped 3 bases from V and 6 bases from J, with 12 bases between. The CDR3 runs to 14 residues. The CDR3 DNA reads TGTGCCAGCAGTTTCACGTCGGGTGGCAATGAGCAGTTCTTC. Translating gives CASSFTSGGNEQFF.

This clonotype was detected ten times or more. The chain employs TRBV20-1 and TRBJ1-3; D is unresolved. Trimming cost V 5 bases and J 1 base, with 9 bases left between them. Per the germline V gene, CDR1 is DFQATT and CDR2 is SNEGSKA (reference sequence). The CDR3 has 13 residues. The CDR3 DNA follows: TGCAGTGCTGGTCTGGGTTCTGGAAACACCATATATTTT. It codes for CSAGLGSGNTIYF.

A note on this clonotype: One end of the junction varies from germline; a read error may be responsible. V gene TRBV7-1 combines with J gene TRBJ2-5; the D is unclear. TRBV7-1 is assigned to the ORF class and has an uncertain function. This CDR3 contains 12 residues. The CDR3 DNA follows: TGTGCCATCAGCTCCGCCCAAGAGACCCAGTACTTC. Protein sequence: CAISSAQETQYF.

J is TRBJ1-5 and V is TRBV7-9; D may be TRBD1 (5 bases). Per germline, CDR1 SEHNR and CDR2 FQNEAQ (reference sequence). The CDR3 extends over 16 amino acids. Trimming removed 5 bases from V and 3 bases from J, with 17 bases in between. CDR3 bases: TGTGCCAGCAGCCCTTCCACGAGGGGCCCCAATCAGCCCCAGCATTTT. Translation gives CASSPSTRGPNQPQHF.

The V gene is TRBV9, the J gene TRBJ2-1; no definite D call. Germline lookup yields CDR1 SGDLS and CDR2 YYNGEE. Trimming stripped 0 bases from V and 10 bases from J, with 11 bases between. There are 13 residues in the CDR3. The CDR3 loop is CASSVVGFGEQFF. The DNA of the CDR3 is TGTGCCAGCAGCGTAGTTGGTTTCGGGGAGCAGTTCTTC.

There are a few counts of this clonotype. Compared with germline, one end of the junction differs, possibly owing to a read error. This chain connects TRBV20-1 to TRBJ2-2, with D possibly being TRBD1 (6 bases). CDR3 length: 14 amino acids. CDR1 and CDR2 from the germline V gene are DFQATT and SNEGSKA (reference sequence). CDR3: CSARDGGPAGELFF. CDR3 nucleotide sequence: TGCAGTGCCAGAGATGGGGGCCCGGCCGGGGAGCTGTTTTTT.

V gene TRBV20-1 combines with J gene TRBJ2-1, with 9 nucleotides matching TRBD2. Trimming at V came to 6 bases and at J to 8 bases, leaving 14 bases not matched to a gene. The germline gives CDR1 DFQATT, CDR2 SNEGSKA (reference sequence). The CDR3 spans 15 residues. The CDR3 region has the DNA TGCAGTGCCCCCCGCGGGGGGGGAGCGATCTATGAGCAGTTCTTC. Amino acid sequence: CSAPRGGGAIYEQFF.

V usage is TRBV5-1 and J usage is TRBJ2-5; 7 bases agree with TRBD2. CDR1 is SGHRS and CDR2 is YFSETQ in the germline V gene. The V gene end was trimmed by 0 bases and the J gene end by 1 base; junction bases not matched to a gene: 6. The CDR3 has 16 residues. In DNA form, the CDR3 reads TGCGCCAGCAGCTTGGGACTAGCCCCCCCCCAAGAGACCCAGTACTTC. Its protein is CASSLGLAPPQETQYF.

The chain has TRBV20-1 and TRBJ1-3; the D is unclear. Between the trimmed V and J ends, which lost 0 bases and 7 bases, there was a span of 10 bases. The CDR3 loop spans 13 amino acids. CDR1 DFQATT and CDR2 SNEGSKA come from the germline V gene (reference sequence). The CDR3 sequence: CSARDGIGNTIYF. The CDR3, as DNA: TGCAGTGCTAGAGACGGCATAGGGAACACCATATATTTT.

V usage is TRBV7-2 and J usage is TRBJ2-1; D perhaps matches TRBD2 (5 bases). Germline values: CDR1 SGHTA, CDR2 FQGNSA. V shed 2 bases and J shed 2 bases, with 13 bases lying between them. This CDR3 comprises 16 residues. The CDR3 nucleotides read TGTGCCAGCAGCTTACCCGCGGGTCTTCCCTACAATGAGCAGTTCTTC. It yields the protein CASSLPAGLPYNEQFF.

This clonotype has a count of ten or more. The V gene is TRBV4-1, the J gene TRBJ1-1; possible D gene TRBD1, 5 bases. The germline gives CDR1 MGHRA, CDR2 YSYEKL. Between the trimmed V and J ends, which lost 6 bases and 1 base, there was a span of 9 bases. The CDR3 contains 13 residues. This CDR3 reads CASRLGGNTEAFF. The CDR3 DNA reads TGCGCCAGCAGGCTGGGGGGGAACACTGAAGCTTTCTTT.

This clonotype has ten or more counts. J is TRBJ2-3 and V is TRBV4-3; 13 positions agree with TRBD2. This CDR3 is 18 amino acids long. The V and J ends lost 8 bases and 6 bases, in that order; junction bases with no gene match: 17. Per the germline V gene, CDR1 is LGHNA and CDR2 is YSLEER. The DNA of the CDR3 is TGCGCCAGCCGGAATCGATTTGGACTAGCGGGGGCCTCGGATACGCAGTATTTT. This encodes CASRNRFGLAGASDTQYF.

This clonotype was found many times. The CDR3 is CASSTGQTTYEQYF. The DNA for the CDR3 is TGTGCCAGCAGTACGGGACAGACGACCTACGAGCAGTACTTC. The chain employs TRBV6-5 and TRBJ2-7; 7 nucleotides agree with TRBD1. With V trimmed by 5 bases and J by 2 bases, 6 bases remained unmatched. Germline CDR1 is MNHEY and CDR2 is SVGAGI. This CDR3 contains 14 residues.

This clonotype was found many times. This chain joins TRBV5-1 and TRBJ2-2, with D uncertain. Trimming pared 4 bases from V and 7 bases from J, leaving 8 bases between. The CDR3 is 12 amino acids. The germline gives CDR1 SGHRS, CDR2 YFSETQ. CDR3 region: CASSVPSGELFF. CDR3 DNA: TGCGCCAGCAGCGTCCCCAGCGGGGAGCTGTTTTTT.